This entry is about one T cell receptor beta chain. This sample was included in a study of CD8+CD57+ T cells in acquired aplastic anemia. Template material for TCR beta VDJ and CDR3 profiling consisted of genomic DNA. One entry per CDR3 protein results from TCRdb running MiXCR on the reads. The table lists approximately 270,000 distinct CDR3 sequences, 45% to 65% of them singletons, with roughly 8% in the top ten. The CDR3 spans 16 residues. Unmatched junction bases numbered 6, after V lost 5 bases and J lost 2 bases. Germline V gene data show CDR1 as SGHVS and CDR2 as FNYEAQ. The J gene is TRBJ2-5, the V gene TRBV7-6, with TRBD2 identical over 12 bases. The sequence came from a human donor with severe aplastic anemia or a healthy control (not recorded which). Sequenced material: sorted CD4+, CD8+, or CD8+CD57+ T cells (not recorded which) from PBMCs. The CDR3 loop is CASSQPLAGGQETQYF. The CDR3 nucleotides are TGTGCCAGCAGCCAGCCGCTAGCGGGGGGGCAAGAGACCCAGTACTTC.